The 15 T cell receptor beta chains below all came from one sample that was sequenced in a study of cytomegalovirus exposure and HLA in healthy donors. The PCR used 60 Vbeta and 13 Jbeta primers. Repertoires were generated with immunoSEQ multiplex PCR, while TCRdb's copy carries only in-frame clones and drops some. The table records 90,000 to 120,000 clones, 65% to 80% of them present only once. What was sequenced was PBMCs. Receptors originate from a male donor in good health and CMV-seronegative.

This rearrangement joins TRBV10-2 to TRBJ1-5; TRBD1 might be the D (5 bases). CDR1 WSHSY and CDR2 SAAADI come from the germline V gene. The ends were cut back, 0 bases at V and 4 bases at J, with 7 bases in the middle. The CDR3 is 14 residues long. The CDR3 loop reads CASSESDTNQPQHF. The CDR3 nucleotides are TGCGCCAGCAGTGAGTCGGACACGAATCAGCCCCAGCATTTT.

This clone was observed a single time. This chain uses TRBV30 with TRBJ2-7; TRBD1 matches 9 bases. After removal of 5 bases from V and 3 bases from J, the junction contained 8 bases not matched to a gene. CDR1 is GTSNPN and CDR2 is SVGIG in the germline V gene (reference sequence). The CDR3 has 14 amino acids. The CDR3 spells CAWFRTGVFYEQYF. The DNA for the CDR3 is TGTGCCTGGTTTCGGACAGGGGTCTTCTACGAGCAGTACTTC.

The rearrangement joins TRBV30 to TRBJ1-2, with a weak D call TRBD1 (6 bases). Germline CDR1 and CDR2: GTSNPN and SVGIG (reference sequence). Trimming left V 3 bases short and J 4 bases short, with 12 bases between. This CDR3 is built from 13 residues. CDR3 region: CAWRRDKFYGYTF. In DNA, the CDR3 is TGTGCCTGGAGACGGGACAAATTCTATGGCTACACCTTC.

The chain has TRBV11-2 and TRBJ2-7; TRBD2 agrees at 9 bases. Per the germline V gene, CDR1 is SGHAT and CDR2 is FQNNGV. The CDR3 is 14 amino acids. V was clipped by 4 bases and J by 4 bases; unmatched bases: 5. The CDR3 is CASSSSSGIYEQYF. The CDR3 nucleotides are TGTGCCAGCAGCTCCTCTAGCGGGATTTACGAGCAGTACTTC.

The rearrangement links TRBV29-1 to TRBJ2-7, with 10 positions matching TRBD2. The length of the CDR3 is 15 residues. V trimming: 7 bases; J trimming: 2 bases; junction bases outside the gene matches: 11. Germline V gives CDR1 SQVTM, CDR2 ANQGSEA. This chain's CDR3 is CSADSLAGVAYEQYF. In DNA form, the CDR3 reads TGCAGCGCCGACTCTCTAGCGGGAGTTGCCTACGAGCAGTACTTC.

The gene calls are TRBV7-6 and TRBJ2-7; 11 bases match TRBD1. The V segment lost 1 base and the J segment 2 bases; nucleotides outside the gene matches: 1. Germline CDR1 reads SGHVS; CDR2 reads FNYEAQ. The CDR3 runs to 15 residues. The CDR3 loop is CASSLGTGGPYEQYF. The CDR3 DNA reads as TGTGCCAGCAGCTTAGGGACAGGGGGCCCCTACGAGCAGTACTTC.

The J gene is TRBJ1-5, the V gene TRBV9; TRBD1 matches 10 bases. This CDR3 has 18 residues. V gave up 1 base and J gave up 5 bases; unmatched junction bases: 12. The germline CDR1 and CDR2 sequences are SGDLS and YYNGEE. CDR3 amino acids: CASSVRGPGQGIHQPQHF. For the CDR3, the DNA is TGTGCCAGCAGCGTAAGGGGACCGGGACAGGGGATCCATCAGCCCCAGCATTTT.

A few counts support this clone. The gene calls are TRBV15 and TRBJ2-1; D may be TRBD2 (6 bases). Deletions cut 0 bases from V and 3 bases from J, with 12 bases between. CDR3 length equals 16 residues. Germline CDR1 is LNHNV and CDR2 is YYDKDF (reference sequence). The CDR3 bases are TGTGCCACCAGCAGAGACCCGCGGGAAGACTACAATGAGCAGTTCTTC. Protein sequence: CATSRDPREDYNEQFF.

In this sample, this clone turned up once. The rearrangement uses TRBV6-5 and TRBJ2-1, with D maybe TRBD2 (6 bases). Germline CDR1 is MNHEY and CDR2 is SVGAGI. This CDR3 has 13 residues. Deletions cut 5 bases from V and 7 bases from J, with 12 bases between. The chain's CDR3 is CASSPPSVNEQFF. In DNA, the CDR3 is TGTGCCAGCAGTCCACCTAGCGTTAATGAGCAGTTCTTC.

V is TRBV21-1 and J is TRBJ1-4; the tabulated D call, TRBD1, remains unverified against the DNA. TRBV21-1 is a pseudogene locus. CDR3 length: 15 residues. Here the CDR3 reads CASSNIRAYNEKLFF. DNA of the CDR3: TGTGCCAGCAGCAATATCAGGGCCTATAATGAAAAACTGTTTTTT.

This chain joins TRBV7-9 and TRBJ2-5, with TRBD1 matching over 11 bases. Germline V gene data show CDR1 as SEHNR and CDR2 as FQNEAQ (reference sequence). The V segment lost 5 bases and the J segment 2 bases; nucleotides outside the gene matches: 4. The CDR3 is made up of 15 amino acids. The CDR3 region is CASSEGTGGQETQYF. CDR3 in DNA: TGTGCCAGCAGCGAAGGGACAGGGGGACAAGAGACCCAGTACTTC.

This clone was recorded a few times. This rearrangement joins TRBV10-1 to TRBJ1-1; D possibly corresponds to TRBD1 (6 bases). CDR3 size: 13 residues. V lost 8 bases, J lost 1 base, and 11 bases lay in between. Germline CDR1 is WNHNN and CDR2 is SYGVQD (reference sequence). The CDR3 region has the DNA TGCGCCAGCCAGGGACAAAAGAACACTGAAGCTTTCTTT. As protein: CASQGQKNTEAFF.

The chain recombines TRBV5-4 with TRBJ2-1, with D perhaps matching TRBD2 (5 bases). The CDR3 runs to 17 residues. Germline loops: CDR1 SGHNT, CDR2 YYREEE (reference sequence). V was trimmed by 4 bases and J by 5 bases, leaving 22 bases between them. CDR3 loop: CASSPLNREAKDNEQFF. In nucleotides, the CDR3 is TGTGCCAGCAGCCCCCTCAACCGGGAAGCTAAGGACAATGAGCAGTTCTTC.

The rearrangement links TRBV28 to TRBJ1-5, with 8 nucleotides matching TRBD1. This CDR3 is built from 16 residues. Per the germline V gene, CDR1 is MDHEN and CDR2 is SYDVKM. The ends lost 6 bases at V and 11 bases at J; junction bases unmatched: 18. CDR3 sequence (DNA): TGTGCCAGCAGCCCCTCGGTCAGGGGGCTACCCCTGGCCCAGCATTTT. Translated: CASSPSVRGLPLAQHF.

The V call is TRBV2, the J call TRBJ1-4; 8 bases fit TRBD1. Trimming at V came to 6 bases and at J to 3 bases, leaving 6 bases not matched to a gene. The CDR3 sequence is 15 residues long. Germline assignment: CDR1 SNHLY and CDR2 FYNNEI. This chain's CDR3 is CASRQDRAANEKLFF. The CDR3 nucleotides are TGTGCCAGCAGGCAGGACAGGGCGGCTAATGAAAAACTGTTTTTT.